The sequence of this T cell receptor (beta chain) was determined in a study of tumor and adjacent non-tumor tissue in lung cancer. The overall study: Aged roughly 31 to 76 years, patients included more than nine men and 5 women with stage I to III disease. Each sample yielded roughly 4 million productive TCRbeta reads on average.

This clonotype occurred once. Germline is not matched at one junction end, which may reflect a read error. A modified ARM-PCR protocol with three rounds of nested PCR amplified TCRbeta. TCRdb recomputed calls from the multiplex PCR reads with MiXCR, one row per CDR3 protein. The table lists about 100,000 distinct CDR3 sequences, 65% of them singletons. RNA was extracted from bulk tissue without any cell sorting. More than 3 cm separated this lung sample from the edge of the tumor. The CDR3 covers 18 residues. CDR1 MNHEY and CDR2 SVGAGI come from the germline V gene. The clonotype comes from a man under 40 with non-small cell lung cancer. The specimen was distant non-tumor lung tissue. The chain links TRBV6-5 to TRBJ2-3, with 9 positions matching TRBD2. CDR3: CASSHSGGPGTSIDTQYF. In DNA, the CDR3 is TGTGCCAGCAGTCACTCGGGCGGGCCGGGGACTAGCATAGATACGCAGTATTTT.